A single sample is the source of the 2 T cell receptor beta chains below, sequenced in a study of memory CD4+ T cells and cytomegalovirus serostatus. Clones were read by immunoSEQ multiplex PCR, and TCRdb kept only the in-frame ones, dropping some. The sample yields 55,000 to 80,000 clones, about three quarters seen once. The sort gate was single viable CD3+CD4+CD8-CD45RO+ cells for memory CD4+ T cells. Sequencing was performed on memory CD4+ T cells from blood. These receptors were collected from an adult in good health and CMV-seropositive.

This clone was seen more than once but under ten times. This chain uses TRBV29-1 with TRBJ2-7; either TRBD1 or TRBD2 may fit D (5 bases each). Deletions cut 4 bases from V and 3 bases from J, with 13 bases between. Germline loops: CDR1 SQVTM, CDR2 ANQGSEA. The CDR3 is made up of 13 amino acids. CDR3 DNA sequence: TGCAGCGTTGCTGCCTGGGGGAACTACGAGCAGTACTTC. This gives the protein CSVAAWGNYEQYF.

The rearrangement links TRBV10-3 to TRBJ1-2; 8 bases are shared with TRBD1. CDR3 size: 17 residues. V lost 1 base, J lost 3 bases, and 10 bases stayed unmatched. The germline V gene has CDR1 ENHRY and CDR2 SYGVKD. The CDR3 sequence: CAISELLDRGQDYGYTF. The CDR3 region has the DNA TGTGCCATCAGTGAGTTACTCGACAGGGGACAAGACTATGGCTACACCTTC.